The source of this T cell receptor (beta chain) is a study of OX40 agonist ivuxolimab in advanced cancers. Turning to the study itself: Ivuxolimab, an antibody acting as an agonist of OX40 (CD134), was used to treat patients. From 23 to 79 years was the age range, with a mean of roughly 64 years, and 65% to 90% were male. Earlier anti-PD-1, anti-PD-L1 or anti-CTLA-4 therapy was permitted; about 38% had received some.

The CDR3 has 15 residues. The germline CDR1 and CDR2 sequences are SGHVS and FQNEAQ. V gave up 7 bases and J gave up 3 bases, with 19 bases separating them. Using immunoSEQ multiplex PCR, the repertoire was profiled, and TCRdb retains in-frame clones only, with some absent. The sample has 35,000 or so clones, approximately 80% seen once. The TCR comes from an adult with an advanced solid tumor such as melanoma, head and neck, liver or kidney cancer. The V and J genes are TRBV7-8 and TRBJ2-7, with D tentatively TRBD2 (6 bases). Sequencing used CD4+ or CD8+ T cells sorted from blood, obtained in a trial of the OX40 agonist ivuxolimab. The CDR3 DNA reads TGTGCCAGCACCCTACGGCGGGACGACTTCTACGAGCAGTACTTC. It codes for CASTLRRDDFYEQYF. The full variable domain, in which reference TRBV7-8 and TRBJ2-7 provide the parts outside the CDR3, is GAGVSQSPRYKVAKRGQDVALRCDPISGHVSLFWYQQALGQGPEFLTYFQNEAQLDKSGLPSDRFFAERPEGSVSTLKIQRTQQEDSAVYLCASTLRRDDFYEQYFGPGTRLTVT.